The T cell receptor beta chain described here comes from a study of blood T cell repertoires in COVID-19. Overall study: PBMCs, B-cell-depleted T cells, or T cells provided the cDNA or gDNA that made up the material.

Trimming at V came to 0 bases and at J to 6 bases, leaving 6 bases not matched to a gene. From germline, CDR1 is GTSNPN and CDR2 SVGIG (reference sequence). CDR3 length: 15 residues. Original data processing: Amplification with reference gene primers provided the estimates of nucleated cell counts. Using immunoSEQ multiplex PCR, the repertoire was profiled, and TCRdb retains in-frame clones only, with some absent. Clone size and V and J calls were adopted from that table, with D and trimming inferred from the DNA. The top ten hold 25% to 35% of the sample, which has around 43,000 clones, over 75% seen once.

Sequenced: peripheral blood. The chain carries TRBV30 and TRBJ2-3; 10 bases line up with TRBD2. This receptor was obtained from a woman older than 75 with acute or convalescent COVID-19. This CDR3 is CAWSVGLAGVDTQYF. In DNA, the CDR3 is TGTGCCTGGAGTGTGGGGCTAGCGGGAGTCGATACGCAGTATTTT.